This T cell receptor (beta chain) derives from a study of blood T cell repertoires in COVID-19. Study-wide background: Sources were T cells, B-cell-depleted T cells, or PBMCs; the material itself was cDNA or gDNA.

Germline CDR1 reads MGHDK; CDR2 reads SYGVNS. This CDR3 is built from 14 residues. Germline trimming cut 7 bases from V and 6 bases from J; bases unmatched to any gene: 11. Authors' methods: Amplification with reference gene primers provided the estimates of nucleated cell counts. Sequencing used immunoSEQ multiplex PCR; TCRdb keeps in-frame clones, though not all of them. V and J calls and clone size are those listed in that table; D and trimming were worked out from the DNA. Here the sample spans 250,000 to 350,000 clones, approximately 91% being singletons. The sequenced sample consisted of peripheral blood. This receptor was taken from a woman between 55 and 75 years old with acute or convalescent COVID-19. The J gene is TRBJ1-1, the V gene TRBV25-1; 7 bases fit TRBD1. The DNA of the CDR3 is TGTGCCAGCACCGGGAGGGGGCGCGTTTCTGAAGCTTTCTTT. It codes for CASTGRGRVSEAFF.